The 19 T cell receptor beta chains presented below share a single source sample, sequenced in a study of PD-1 blockade in classical Hodgkin lymphoma (dated by TCRdb to the early 2020s). Library preparation employed the immunoSEQ multiplex PCR assay. This is the immuneACCESS table as TCRdb keeps it, with only in-frame sequences that have V and J called. A part of the clones is gone; compared with another copy, unresolved V genes explain less than half, and the rest is unexplained. This sample comprises 20,000 or so clones, 75% to 90% of them detected only once. The leading ten clones occupy around 2.6% of the sample. According to the study, the label for this sample's time point signals: cycle 4 day 1 (C4D1), after five to seven weeks of nivolumab. Relapse after autologous stem cell transplantation had occurred in all trial patients, and cohorts A, B and C were distinguished by prior brentuximab vedotin exposure. Magnetic negative selection with a Miltenyi CD4+ T cell isolation kit was used to purify CD4+ T cells from thawed PBMCs.

Here the sequenced sample was CD4+ T cells from blood, taken before the fourth cycle of nivolumab. These TCRs come from a human donor with classical Hodgkin lymphoma.

The CDR3 is CASSEAASIFETQYF. The CDR3 bases are TGTGCCAGCAGTGAAGCCGCCAGTATTTTCGAGACCCAGTACTTC. V and J are TRBV6-1 and TRBJ2-5; no firm D call. Germline V gene lookup returns CDR1 MNHNS and CDR2 SASEGT. V was cut by 0 bases and J by 5 bases, with 13 bases left in between. This CDR3 has 15 residues.

The chain combines TRBV4-1 with TRBJ1-5; D unresolved. Germline V gene sequence: CDR1 MGHRA, CDR2 YSYEKL. The CDR3 covers 16 residues. V gave up 1 base and J gave up 5 bases, with 15 bases separating them. This CDR3 reads CASSQGVVGIDQPQHF. In DNA form, the CDR3 reads TGCGCCAGCAGCCAAGGAGTTGTGGGGATAGATCAGCCCCAGCATTTT.

The genes are TRBV6-1 and TRBJ2-6; D is ambiguous. Per the germline V gene, CDR1 is MNHNS and CDR2 is SASEGT. V lost 4 bases to trimming and J lost 3 bases, with 10 bases between them. The CDR3 extends over 15 amino acids. The CDR3, as DNA: TGTGCCAGCAGTGTCCCCGGTGGTGGGGCCAACGTCCTGACTTTC. As protein: CASSVPGGGANVLTF.

The genes are TRBV6-1 and TRBJ1-1; 9 bases are a match to TRBD1. The CDR3 totals 16 residues. Unmatched junction bases numbered 12, after V lost 4 bases and J lost 6 bases. Germline CDR1 MNHNS, CDR2 SASEGT. For the CDR3, the DNA is TGTGCCAGCAGTGCCGTAAGGGGACAGGGTGTCTCTGAAGCTTTCTTT. This sequence encodes CASSAVRGQGVSEAFF.

This sequence joins TRBV27 and TRBJ2-7, with D uncertain. CDR1 is MNHEY, CDR2 SMNVEV, per germline (reference sequence). The CDR3 loop spans 12 amino acids. Trimming stripped 3 bases from V and 6 bases from J, with 9 bases between. This CDR3 reads CASSFRGSEQYF. The CDR3 DNA follows: TGTGCCAGCAGTTTCCGAGGTTCCGAGCAGTACTTC.

There are a few counts of this clone. The rearrangement joins TRBV18 to TRBJ2-3; D gene unclear. V was pared by 4 bases and J by 2 bases, with 7 bases between. CDR3 length: 13 residues. Germline V gene sequence: CDR1 KGHSH, CDR2 LQKENI. The CDR3 spells CASSRSNTDTQYF. In nucleotides, the CDR3 is TGTGCCAGCTCACGGTCTAACACAGATACGCAGTATTTT.

This chain connects TRBV6-5 to TRBJ2-7, with TRBD1 identical over 7 bases. Unmatched junction bases numbered 6, after V lost 6 bases and J lost 4 bases. The CDR3 runs 13 residues. The germline V gene encodes CDR1 MNHEY and CDR2 SVGAGI. The CDR3 bases are TGTGCCAGCAGGAGGGGGCATCGTTACGAGCAGTACTTC. Its protein is CASRRGHRYEQYF.

The chain is built from TRBV28 and TRBJ1-1; tentatively, D is TRBD1 (6 bases). The CDR3 totals 14 residues. Germline CDR1 MDHEN, CDR2 SYDVKM. V was clipped by 8 bases and J by 1 base, with 14 bases between them. The CDR3 is CASSPGGRNTEAFF. The CDR3 DNA reads as TGTGCCAGCTCTCCCGGGGGCAGGAACACTGAAGCTTTCTTT.

The rearrangement joins TRBV29-1 to TRBJ2-7; the match to TRBD2 covers 7 bases. CDR3 size: 15 residues. Losses at the gene ends were 4 bases for V and 0 bases for J; bases not matched to a gene: 9. The V gene's germline CDR1 is SQVTM and CDR2 ANQGSEA. The CDR3 DNA reads as TGCAGCGTTGGGGGCGGGGGAGCGAACTCCTACGAGCAGTACTTC. It specifies CSVGGGGANSYEQYF.

This clone appeared once. V gene TRBV19 combines with J gene TRBJ1-1; 10 bases are shared with TRBD1. Germline assignment: CDR1 LNHDA and CDR2 SQIVND (reference sequence). V dropped 5 bases and J dropped 3; count of bases not matched to a gene: 9. The CDR3 is 16 amino acids. The CDR3 sequence: CASSPRRGTGDTEAFF. CDR3 DNA sequence: TGTGCCAGTAGTCCACGCCGCGGGACAGGGGACACTGAAGCTTTCTTT.

The chain links TRBV7-2 to TRBJ2-7; TRBD1 matches 8 bases. The CDR3 is 12 amino acids. Looked up from germline, CDR1 is SGHTA and CDR2 is FQGNSA. V shed 7 bases and J 5 bases; nucleotides not matched to a gene: 4. CDR3 amino acids: CASNNRGNEQYF. The DNA for the CDR3 is TGTGCCAGCAACAACAGGGGGAACGAGCAGTACTTC.

The chain joins TRBV2 to TRBJ2-5; D not certain. CDR1 is SNHLY and CDR2 is FYNNEI in the germline V gene. This CDR3 region has 10 residues. V was trimmed by 4 bases and J by 6 bases, leaving 3 bases between them. CDR3 sequence: CASSVQTQYF. CDR3 bases: TGTGCCAGCAGTGTGCAGACCCAGTACTTC.

This rearrangement joins TRBV7-2 to TRBJ2-7; D remains unclear. Germline CDR1 and CDR2: SGHTA and FQGNSA. The ends were cut back, 0 bases at V and 8 bases at J, with 5 bases in the middle. CDR3 length equals 11 residues. The chain's CDR3 is CASSLAGKQYF. CDR3 bases: TGTGCCAGCAGCTTAGCGGGAAAGCAGTACTTC.

V is TRBV5-6 and J is TRBJ2-2; the match to TRBD2 covers 7 bases. The V gene end was trimmed by 3 bases and the J gene end by 6 bases; junction bases not matched to a gene: 11. This CDR3 comprises 16 residues. The V gene's germline CDR1 is SGHDT and CDR2 YYEEEE. The CDR3 reads CASSSGVAGAPGELFF. CDR3 nucleotides: TGTGCCAGCAGCTCAGGAGTGGCGGGAGCCCCCGGGGAGCTGTTTTTT.

CDR3 protein: CASSPRAIAGVNTGELFF. The CDR3 coding sequence is TGTGCCAGCTCACCACGCGCGATAGCGGGGGTGAACACCGGGGAGCTGTTTTTT. V usage is TRBV18 and J usage is TRBJ2-2; the match to TRBD2 covers 9 bases. The trim removed 1 base at V and 1 base at J, leaving 7 bases unmatched. Germline CDR1 KGHSH, CDR2 LQKENI. The CDR3 contains 18 residues.

The chain couples TRBV18 to TRBJ1-2, with D perhaps TRBD1 (5 bases). Between the trimmed V and J ends, which lost 3 bases and 1 base, there was a span of 9 bases. CDR3 length: 14 residues. Germline lookup yields CDR1 KGHSH and CDR2 LQKENI. CDR3 coding DNA: TGTGCCAGCTCACCCTTACAGGATAACTATGGCTACACCTTC. Encoded protein: CASSPLQDNYGYTF.

This clone has more than one count but fewer than ten. The chain is built from TRBV7-2 and TRBJ2-7; D is perhaps TRBD1 (5 bases). CDR1 is SGHTA, CDR2 FQGNSA, per germline. V lost 0 bases, J lost 1 base, and 10 bases lay in between. The length of the CDR3 is 15 residues. The CDR3 DNA reads as TGTGCCAGCAGCTTAGCTTGGGGCGGATCCTACGAGCAGTACTTC. It yields the protein CASSLAWGGSYEQYF.

The rearrangement links TRBV19 to TRBJ2-2, with D tentatively TRBD1 (5 bases). V was shortened by 5 bases and J by 6 bases, with 19 bases between the two germline ends. This CDR3 is built from 16 residues. From germline, CDR1 is LNHDA and CDR2 SQIVND (reference sequence). CDR3 nucleotides: TGTGCCAGTAGTTACTTGATGGGGAAAGGGGCCGGGGAGCTGTTTTTT. This gives the protein CASSYLMGKGAGELFF.

The chain has TRBV15 and TRBJ1-4; 10 nucleotides agree with TRBD1. CDR3 size: 21 residues. V was clipped by 5 bases and J by 6 bases; unmatched bases: 24. Germline-derived CDR1 and CDR2 are LNHNV and YYDKDF (reference sequence). CDR3 sequence: CATSQTDSRDRGLFLDEKLFF. CDR3 in DNA: TGTGCCACCAGCCAAACAGACTCAAGGGACAGGGGCCTGTTCTTGGATGAAAAACTGTTTTTT.